These 29 T cell receptor beta chains were sequenced from one sample in a study of T-cell reconstitution after alpha-beta-depleted transplantation in children. During its preparation, the TCRbeta library received unique molecular identifiers. TCRdb passed the PCR reads through MiXCR, listing each CDR3 protein once. The table has about 180,000 distinct CDR3 sequences, roughly 10% seen once. Here the sequenced sample was PBMCs, taken before TCRalphabeta/CD19-depleted stem cell transplant. Source of these receptors: a boy younger than 10 with acute myeloid leukemia, due to receive a stem cell transplant.

This clonotype has a count of ten or more. One junction end disagrees with the germline gene, perhaps due to a read error. This rearrangement joins TRBV7-2 to TRBJ2-3, with no clear D. CDR1 SGHTA and CDR2 FQGNSA come from the germline V gene. This CDR3 is 14 amino acids long. The CDR3 DNA reads TGTGCCAGCAGCTTAGGGTTTGATTCCCGAACCTCTTCTTTT. As protein: CASSLGFDSRTSSF.

This clonotype was counted at least ten times. The CDR3 DNA sequence: TGTGCCACCAGTGACGCTACAAGAGACGGTGATACGCAGTATTTT. Protein: CATSDATRDGDTQYF. The chain has TRBV24-1 and TRBJ2-3; D is uncertain. Germline values: CDR1 KGHDR, CDR2 SFDVKD. V was cut by 4 bases and J by 6 bases, with 16 bases left in between. The CDR3 contains 15 residues.

The chain couples TRBV7-9 to TRBJ1-4; tentatively, D is TRBD1 (6 bases). Germline CDR1 and CDR2: SEHNR and FQNEAQ (reference sequence). The CDR3 spans 16 residues. Trimming removed 5 bases from V and 1 base from J, with 14 bases in between. CDR3 coding DNA: TGTGCCAGCAGCCCTTGGGGGGGGCGAACTAATGAAAAACTGTTTTTT. Translated: CASSPWGGRTNEKLFF.

The chain links TRBV11-3 to TRBJ2-1; 9 nucleotides line up with TRBD1. J was trimmed by 5 bases and V by 5 bases; bases with no gene match: 10. The CDR3 is made up of 16 amino acids. In germline, CDR1 is SGHNT, CDR2 YENEEA. Here the CDR3 DNA reads TGTGCCAGCAGCCAACGTCCCGGGACAGGGAACAATGAGCAGTTCTTC. Protein: CASSQRPGTGNNEQFF. The variable domain in full, with the rest retrieved from reference TRBV11-3 and TRBJ2-1, is EAGVVQSPRYKIIEKKQPVAFWCNPISGHNTLYWYLQNLGQGPELLIRYENEEAVDDSQLPKDRFSAERLKGVDSTLKIQPAELGDSAVYLCASSQRPGTGNNEQFFGPGTRLTVL.

Notes on this clonotype: This may be a read error, as it is one base from a much larger clone. The chain has TRBV18 and TRBJ2-3; D is unresolved. CDR3 length: 14 residues. V was trimmed by 3 bases and J by 3 bases, leaving 10 bases between them. From germline, CDR1 is KGHSH and CDR2 LQKENI. The CDR3 reads CASSPERITDTQYF. The CDR3 nucleotides are TGTGCCAGCTCACCGGAAAGGATTACAGATACGCAGTATTTT.

Many counts were recorded for this clonotype. The V call is TRBV5-1, the J call TRBJ2-1; D is ambiguous. The CDR3 spans 15 residues. Trimming shortened V by 1 base and J by 5 bases, and 13 bases separated the two germline ends. From germline, CDR1 is SGHRS and CDR2 YFSETQ. The CDR3 region is CASSLINVDDNEQFF. CDR3 nucleotide sequence: TGCGCCAGCAGCTTGATTAATGTTGACGACAATGAGCAGTTCTTC.

At least ten counts were recorded for this clonotype. CDR3 DNA sequence: TGCAGTGCTAGACAGACAGGACTCAACTATGGCTACACCTTC. This sequence encodes CSARQTGLNYGYTF. This sequence joins TRBV20-1 and TRBJ1-2; D might be TRBD1 (6 bases). V lost 2 bases, J lost 2 bases, and 12 bases lay in between. CDR3 length: 14 amino acids. The germline gives CDR1 DFQATT, CDR2 SNEGSKA (reference sequence).

The sample holds many counts of this clonotype. The chain carries TRBV7-3 and TRBJ2-3; 11 nucleotides match TRBD2. Trimming cost V 5 bases and J 2 bases; bases outside gene matches: 3. In germline, CDR1 is SGHTA, CDR2 FQGTGA. The CDR3 has 15 residues. CDR3 sequence: CASSPSGGSTDTQYF. In DNA, the CDR3 is TGTGCCAGCAGCCCTAGCGGGGGGTCCACAGATACGCAGTATTTT. Variable domain in full (rest from reference TRBV7-3 and TRBJ2-3): GAGVSQTPSNKVTEKGKYVELRCDPISGHTALYWYRQSLGQGPEFLIYFQGTGAADDSGLPNDRFFAVRPEGSVSTLKIQRTERGDSAVYLCASSPSGGSTDTQYFGPGTRLTVL.

This clonotype was seen repeatedly, ten times or more. CDR3 coding DNA: TGTGCCAGCAGCCTCAGGGGGGCCAACGTCCTGACTTTC. Translation gives CASSLRGANVLTF. The V and J genes are TRBV7-9 and TRBJ2-6, with no clear D. Trimming stripped 5 bases from V and 4 bases from J, with 6 bases between. Per the germline V gene, CDR1 is SEHNR and CDR2 is FQNEAQ (reference sequence). This CDR3 comprises 13 residues.

Ten or more counts support this clonotype. The J gene is TRBJ1-1, the V gene TRBV29-1; D is unresolved. The V end was cut by 6 bases, the J end by 11 bases, with 10 bases between. From germline, CDR1 is SQVTM and CDR2 ANQGSEA. The CDR3 runs 9 residues. CDR3 region: CSVGPPAFF. The DNA of the CDR3 is TGCAGCGTCGGCCCCCCGGCTTTCTTT.

In regard to this clonotype: The junction departs from germline at one end; a sequencing error may be responsible. This chain uses TRBV9 with TRBJ2-7, with D perhaps TRBD1 or TRBD2 (5 bases each). Germline CDR1 SGDLS, CDR2 YYNGEE. The CDR3 is 16 residues long. CDR3 in amino acids: CASSLDEGNRPYEQSF. DNA of the CDR3: TGTGCCAGCAGCTTAGATGAGGGGAATCGTCCCTACGAGCAGTCCTTC.

This clonotype was seen ten or more times. The J gene is TRBJ2-7, the V gene TRBV28; D possibly corresponds to TRBD1 (6 bases). The length of the CDR3 is 14 residues. Trimming took 5 bases from V and 1 from J, leaving 12 bases between them. Per germline, CDR1 MDHEN and CDR2 SYDVKM. CDR3 bases: TGTGCCAGCAGTCCTATGACAGGATCCTACGAGCAGTACTTC. It codes for CASSPMTGSYEQYF.

This clonotype was seen many times. This chain joins TRBV12-3 or TRBV12-4 and TRBJ2-2; D may be TRBD1 (6 bases). This CDR3 is 14 amino acids long. V lost 4 bases and J 1 base, leaving 7 bases between the germline ends. The CDR3 DNA reads as TGTGCCAGCAGTTCGACAGGGAACACCGGGGAGCTGTTTTTT. Its protein product is CASSSTGNTGELFF.

The rearrangement uses TRBV4-1 and TRBJ1-1; a possible D gene is TRBD1 (5 bases). Between the trimmed V and J ends, which lost 0 bases and 1 base, there was a span of 18 bases. The germline CDR1 and CDR2 sequences are MGHRA and YSYEKL. The CDR3 has 18 amino acids. The CDR3 loop reads CASSQDRGDPPANTEAFF. The CDR3 DNA reads as TGCGCCAGCAGCCAAGATAGAGGGGACCCTCCGGCGAACACTGAAGCTTTCTTT.

On this clonotype itself: A much larger clonotype is one base distant, so this may be a read error. The chain carries TRBV12-3 or TRBV12-4 and TRBJ1-5; D might be TRBD1 (6 bases). This CDR3 is built from 15 residues. The chain's CDR3 is CASSRQRGVNQPQPF. Here the CDR3 DNA reads TGTGCCAGCAGTCGCCAAAGGGGGGTCAATCAGCCCCAGCCTTTT.

In this sample, this clonotype turned up many times. This chain joins TRBV12-3 or TRBV12-4 and TRBJ2-6; D uncertain. The CDR3 has 15 amino acids. The V end was cut by 6 bases, the J end by 4 bases, with 13 bases between. The CDR3 nucleotides are TGTGCCAGCAGCTCACTCCTGGGGGGGGCCAACGTCCTGACTTTC. This sequence encodes CASSSLLGGANVLTF.

This clonotype was recorded many times. The chain couples TRBV20-1 to TRBJ2-5, with D tentatively TRBD2 (6 bases). Deletions cut 1 base from V and 5 bases from J, with 20 bases between. Germline loops: CDR1 DFQATT, CDR2 SNEGSKA (reference sequence). The CDR3 has 16 residues. The DNA of the CDR3 is TGCAGTGCTAGAGCCCATCGCGGGACCCCTCCCGAGACCCAGTACTTC. Its translation: CSARAHRGTPPETQYF.

This clonotype was picked up many times. The V and J genes are TRBV20-1 and TRBJ2-3, with D maybe TRBD1 (6 bases). The CDR3 is made up of 15 amino acids. Deletions cut 6 bases from V and 4 bases from J, with 20 bases between. Germline V gene data show CDR1 as DFQATT and CDR2 as SNEGSKA (reference sequence). CDR3 bases: TGCAGTGCCCCCCCCCGACGGACAGTGGCAGATACGCAGTATTTT. This translates into CSAPPRRTVADTQYF.

This clonotype was detected ten times or more. The chain combines TRBV7-3 with TRBJ2-1, with D maybe TRBD2 (5 bases). CDR1 is SGHTA and CDR2 is FQGTGA in the germline V gene. Trimming removed 5 bases at V and 8 bases at J, with 13 bases between. There are 13 residues in the CDR3. CDR3 residues: CASSQIFGDEQFF. CDR3 nucleotide sequence: TGTGCCAGCAGCCAAATCTTCGGGGATGAGCAGTTCTTC. Full variable domain (missing parts from reference TRBV7-3 and TRBJ2-1): GAGVSQTPSNKVTEKGKYVELRCDPISGHTALYWYRQSLGQGPEFLIYFQGTGAADDSGLPNDRFFAVRPEGSVSTLKIQRTERGDSAVYLCASSQIFGDEQFFGPGTRLTVL.

This clonotype was counted many times. This rearrangement joins TRBV20-1 to TRBJ2-2, with D possibly TRBD2 on 5 matching bases. This CDR3 is built from 12 residues. V was trimmed by 2 bases and J by 6 bases, leaving 7 bases between them. From germline, CDR1 is DFQATT and CDR2 SNEGSKA (reference sequence). The CDR3 coding sequence is TGCAGTGCTAGATTCGGGGCCGGGGAGCTGTTTTTT. Residues: CSARFGAGELFF.

This clonotype appeared many times. The rearrangement joins TRBV28 to TRBJ2-3, with D tentatively TRBD2 (6 bases). From germline, CDR1 is MDHEN and CDR2 SYDVKM. This CDR3 is built from 15 residues. V was trimmed by 5 bases and J by 1 base, leaving 13 bases between them. DNA of the CDR3: TGTGCCAGCAGTCCCTCATGGGGGGGCACAGATACGCAGTATTTT. Translated, it gives CASSPSWGGTDTQYF.

This clonotype was counted ten times or more. The chain is built from TRBV5-1 and TRBJ2-2; D is possibly TRBD1 or TRBD2 (5 bases each). The CDR3 has 15 residues. The V gene lost 0 bases and the J gene lost 7 bases, with 13 bases spanning the gap. The germline CDR1 and CDR2 sequences are SGHRS and YFSETQ. In nucleotides, the CDR3 is TGCGCCAGCAGCTTGGGAGGGGCGCAAGGCGGGGAGCTGTTTTTT. Protein product: CASSLGGAQGGELFF.

The chain is built from TRBV11-2 and TRBJ2-5, with 8 bases lining up with TRBD2. The CDR3 contains 15 residues. Germline CDR1 SGHAT, CDR2 FQNNGV. V shed 3 bases, J shed 5 bases, and the junction held 8 bases outside the gene matches. The CDR3 loop is CASSFRLATGETQYF. The CDR3 bases are TGTGCCAGCAGCTTCCGACTAGCGACGGGGGAGACCCAGTACTTC.

The V and J genes are TRBV3-1 and TRBJ2-5; TRBD2 aligns across 11 bases. J lost 4 bases, V lost 1 base, and 5 bases had no gene match. CDR1 is LGHDT and CDR2 is YNNKEL in the germline V gene (reference sequence). The CDR3 contains 16 residues. The CDR3 coding sequence is TGTGCCAGCAGCCAAGCCGGACTAGCGGGCGGAGAGACCCAGTACTTC. Translated, it gives CASSQAGLAGGETQYF.

This clonotype was seen at least ten times. The chain is built from TRBV5-1 and TRBJ2-5; D is possibly TRBD1 or TRBD2 (5 bases each). Germline V gene data show CDR1 as SGHRS and CDR2 as YFSETQ. The CDR3 contains 11 residues. V was cut by 3 bases and J by 7 bases, with 7 bases left in between. The CDR3 spells CASSWDGTQYF. In nucleotides, the CDR3 is TGCGCCAGCAGCTGGGACGGGACCCAGTACTTC.

This clonotype has a count of ten or more. This chain uses TRBV27 with TRBJ2-3; possibly TRBD1 for D (6 bases). This CDR3 spans 15 amino acids. V lost 8 bases and J lost 4, with 19 bases in between. Germline CDR1 MNHEY, CDR2 SMNVEV (reference sequence). CDR3 residues: CASGPTGSVADTQYF. Here the CDR3 DNA reads TGTGCCAGCGGTCCCACAGGGTCGGTAGCAGATACGCAGTATTTT.

CDR3: CASSQAVGREGRSKDTQYF. The CDR3 nucleotides read TGTGCCAGCAGCCAAGCAGTGGGGCGGGAGGGCCGTAGTAAAGATACGCAGTATTTT. This chain joins TRBV4-2 and TRBJ2-3; 9 bases are shared with TRBD2. Germline CDR1 and CDR2: LGHNA and YNFKEQ. This CDR3 has 19 amino acids. J was trimmed by 5 bases and V by 1 base; bases with no gene match: 16.

This clonotype was counted many times. The chain employs TRBV6-5 and TRBJ2-3; D uncertain. Trimming cost V 2 bases and J 1 base, with 7 bases left between them. CDR1 is MNHEY, CDR2 SVGAGI, per germline. This CDR3 has 14 amino acids. The CDR3 DNA sequence: TGTGCCAGCAGTTACCACCCTGGCACAGATACGCAGTATTTT. This encodes CASSYHPGTDTQYF.

This clonotype has a handful of counts. The rearrangement links TRBV19 to TRBJ2-7; 11 bases agree with TRBD2. The V and J ends lost 5 bases and 6 bases, in that order; junction bases with no gene match: 3. The germline gives CDR1 LNHDA, CDR2 SQIVND (reference sequence). The CDR3 has 13 residues. The CDR3 loop is CASSPGLAGEQYF. The CDR3 DNA reads TGTGCCAGTAGTCCTGGACTAGCGGGCGAGCAGTACTTC.